This T cell receptor (delta chain) is from a study of γδ T cells in repeated Plasmodium falciparum infection. Study as a whole: Over about 600 days, donors received four mosquito-bite P. falciparum NF54 infections. Each infection was followed by sampling at 21 days, plus baseline and some pre-infection draws.

Points on this clone: Its antigen is unidentified. A far larger clone is off by one base, so a read error is likely.

Broader study findings: One small rural Malian village, predominantly a single ethnic group, supplied the cohort.

TCRdb re-called the multiplex PCR reads with CATT. The sample yields approximately 93,000 delta-chain clones, over 0.9% seen once. This CDR3 region has 19 residues. Germline values: CDR1 GEAIGNYY, CDR2 EKD. The junction had 17 bases not matched to a gene; V was cut back by 0 bases and J by 3 bases. Bulk repertoires came from Vgamma9/Vdelta2+ or Vdelta2-negative gammadelta T cells flow-sorted from PBMC. V usage is TRDV2 and J usage is TRDJ1; 8 nucleotides agree with TRDD3. No J gene was available from TCRdb, and it was assigned here by a germline match of the DNA. The sequence came from a pool of human donors (malaria-infected and uninfected, not separated). The sequencing input was gamma-delta T cells from blood. CDR3 in DNA: TGTGCCTGTGACACCGTCCGTACTGGGGGGTACGTTTTGGCCGATAAACTCATCTTT. It is translated as CACDTVRTGGYVLADKLIF.